The clone carrying this T cell receptor beta chain was seen more than once but under ten times. Its matching antigen is unknown. Documented time point: persistent/refractory GD, antithyroid drugs over 5 years with positive TRAb. Extracted RNA from PBMCs served as the source of the TCR library. This entry comes from a study of regulatory T cells in long-lasting Graves disease. Looking at the study overall: By definition, persistent Graves' disease involved antithyroid drugs for over 5 years alongside positive TSH receptor antibodies.

The CDR3 has 15 amino acids. Trimming removed 1 base at V and 7 bases at J, with 13 bases between. Germline assignment: CDR1 SNHLY and CDR2 FYNNEI. General study results and limits: It was in persistent disease that TRBV28, TRBJ1-2 and TRBJ2-5 were favored. Newly diagnosed patients shared 750 to 1,000 public clonotypes; persistent patients shared a few thousand.

Libraries of TCR beta came from iRepertoire HTBI primers plus Arm-PCR of CDR3 regions. TCRdb redid the calling of the multiplex PCR reads with MiXCR, one entry per CDR3 protein. The table lists fewer than 400,000 distinct CDR3 sequences, less than 25% of them singletons, with about 20% in the top ten. Sequencing used peripheral blood mononuclear cells (PBMCs), obtained when the disease was refractory, from a patient treated with antithyroid drugs. This clonotype originated in a female donor with Graves disease. The V gene is TRBV2, the J gene TRBJ2-2; D might be TRBD1 or TRBD2, each matching 5 bases. The DNA of the CDR3 is TGTGCCAGCAGTGAAGAGTGGGGGAAGTACGGGGAGCTGTTTTTT. Its translation: CASSEEWGKYGELFF. The whole variable domain, filled in from reference TRBV2 and TRBJ2-2, reads EPEVTQTPSHQVTQMGQEVILRCVPISNHLYFYWYRQILGQKVEFLVSFYNNEISEKSEIFDDQFSVERPDGSNFTLKIRSTKLEDSAMYFCASSEEWGKYGELFFGEGSRLTVL.